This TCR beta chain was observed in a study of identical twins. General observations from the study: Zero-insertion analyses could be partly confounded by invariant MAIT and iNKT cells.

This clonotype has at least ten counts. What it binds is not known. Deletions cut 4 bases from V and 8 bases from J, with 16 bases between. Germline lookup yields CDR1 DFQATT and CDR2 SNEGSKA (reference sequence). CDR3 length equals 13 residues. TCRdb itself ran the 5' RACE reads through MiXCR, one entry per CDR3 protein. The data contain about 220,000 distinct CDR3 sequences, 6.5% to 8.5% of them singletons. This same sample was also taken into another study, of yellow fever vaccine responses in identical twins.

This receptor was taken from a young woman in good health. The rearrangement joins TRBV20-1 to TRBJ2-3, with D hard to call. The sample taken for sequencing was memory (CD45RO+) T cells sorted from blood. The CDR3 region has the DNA TGCAGTGCTAAGATACGAGCTGATGGTACGCAGTATTTT. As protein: CSAKIRADGTQYF.